What follows are 11 T cell receptor beta chains derived from one specimen sequenced in a study of T-cell reconstitution after alpha-beta-depleted transplantation in children. The TCRbeta library incorporated unique molecular identifiers. TCRdb recomputed calls from the PCR reads with MiXCR, one row per CDR3 protein. The sample lists 170,000 or so distinct CDR3 sequences, about 6.8% occurring once. Material: PBMCs from the stem cell graft donor, obtained from the stem cell graft. The receptor source for this set is a human donor who donated a stem cell graft to a child with Wiskott-Aldrich syndrome.

This clonotype was detected many times. The chain recombines TRBV5-4 with TRBJ2-5; perhaps TRBD1 as D (6 bases). There are 14 residues in the CDR3. Trimming shortened V by 2 bases and J by 6 bases, and 14 bases separated the two germline ends. Per germline, CDR1 SGHNT and CDR2 YYREEE (reference sequence). The CDR3 DNA reads TGTGCCAGCAGCTTACACAGGGATACAAAGACCCAGTACTTC. This encodes CASSLHRDTKTQYF.

This clonotype was counted at least ten times. In nucleotides, the CDR3 is TGCGCCAGCCGAATAACGACAGCCTACGAGCAGTACTTC. As protein: CASRITTAYEQYF. The gene calls are TRBV5-1 and TRBJ2-7, with TRBD1 as a possible D gene (5 bases). From germline, CDR1 is SGHRS and CDR2 YFSETQ. Trimming shortened V by 7 bases and J by 2 bases, and 13 bases separated the two germline ends. The CDR3 has 13 residues. The full variable domain, rest sourced from reference TRBV5-1 and TRBJ2-7, is KAGVTQTPRYLIKTRGQQVTLSCSPISGHRSVSWYQQTPGQGLQFLFEYFSETQRNKGNFPGRFSGRQFSNSRSEMNVSTLELGDSALYLCASRITTAYEQYFGPGTRLTVT.

This clonotype was counted ten times or more. This chain joins TRBV6-4 and TRBJ2-2, with D possibly TRBD1 on 5 matching bases. The V end lost 6 bases, the J end lost 7 bases, and 18 bases lay between the germline ends. Germline V lookup: CDR1 MRHNA, CDR2 SNTAGT. The CDR3 totals 15 residues. CDR3 region: CASSITSGSGGELFF. In DNA form, the CDR3 reads TGTGCCAGCAGCATTACATCAGGGTCCGGCGGGGAGCTGTTTTTT.

This clonotype occurred many times. The gene calls are TRBV20-1 and TRBJ2-5, with D unclear. Per the germline V gene, CDR1 is DFQATT and CDR2 is SNEGSKA (reference sequence). There are 11 residues in the CDR3. The V end lost 4 bases, the J end lost 1 base, and 4 bases lay between the germline ends. CDR3 DNA sequence: TGCAGTGCTACCCTCCAAGAGACCCAGTACTTC. Its translation is CSATLQETQYF.

This clonotype was recorded many times. The chain joins TRBV5-1 to TRBJ2-7, with 9 bases aligning to TRBD1. The CDR3 runs 15 residues. V was pared by 2 bases and J by 2 bases, with 5 bases of the junction left unmatched. Looked up from germline, CDR1 is SGHRS and CDR2 is YFSETQ. CDR3 sequence: CASSLLGTGTYEQYF. The CDR3 DNA sequence: TGCGCCAGCAGCTTATTAGGGACAGGGACCTACGAGCAGTACTTC. The variable domain in full, completed from reference TRBV5-1 and TRBJ2-7, reads KAGVTQTPRYLIKTRGQQVTLSCSPISGHRSVSWYQQTPGQGLQFLFEYFSETQRNKGNFPGRFSGRQFSNSRSEMNVSTLELGDSALYLCASSLLGTGTYEQYFGPGTRLTVT.

This clonotype was recorded a few times. The V call is TRBV10-3, the J call TRBJ2-7; 10 positions agree with TRBD1. Germline CDR1 reads ENHRY; CDR2 reads SYGVKD. CDR3 length: 14 amino acids. Trimming took 10 bases from V and 5 from J; bases not matched to a gene: 11. CDR3 nucleotide sequence: TGTGCCACCGCACCGGGACAGGGGATGAACGAGCAGTACTTC. Translation gives CATAPGQGMNEQYF.

Comments on this clonotype: A much larger clone differs by one base, so this may be a read error. The missing conserved phenylalanine or tryptophan at the end of this CDR3 makes a read error likely. V gene TRBV6-1 combines with J gene TRBJ1-2; D is undetermined. Trimming took 2 bases from V and 2 from J, leaving 6 bases between them. From germline, CDR1 is MNHNS and CDR2 SASEGT. The CDR3 consists of 13 residues. The CDR3 DNA sequence: TGTGCCAGCAGTGAAACGGGGAACTATGGCTACACCTTG. This codes for CASSETGNYGYTL.

There are many counts of this clonotype. The CDR3 here is CSAKRGPVTDTQYF. The CDR3 nucleotides read TGCAGTGCTAAACGGGGGCCTGTCACAGATACGCAGTATTTT. The J gene is TRBJ2-3, the V gene TRBV20-1; TRBD1 or TRBD2 may be the D gene (6 bases each). This CDR3 comprises 14 residues. The germline CDR1 and CDR2 sequences are DFQATT and SNEGSKA (reference sequence). V lost 4 bases and J lost 2, with 13 bases in between.

This clonotype was seen only a few times. This chain joins TRBV7-8 and TRBJ2-7; 11 positions agree with TRBD2. Germline lookup yields CDR1 SGHVS and CDR2 FQNEAQ. The CDR3 length is 18 residues. After removal of 1 base from V and 1 base from J, the junction contained 9 bases not matched to a gene. CDR3 sequence: CASSLEATSGGYSYEQYF. The CDR3 DNA reads TGTGCCAGCAGCTTAGAAGCTACTAGCGGGGGTTATTCCTACGAGCAGTACTTC.

This clonotype came up many times. The chain uses TRBV7-9 and TRBJ1-1, with a weak D call TRBD1 (5 bases). There are 13 residues in the CDR3. Germline V CDR1 and CDR2: SEHNR, FQNEAQ (reference sequence). Trimming took off 5 bases at V and 4 bases at J, with 11 bases between the two ends. The CDR3 DNA reads as TGTGCCAGCAGCAATCAGGGTGGCACTGAAGCTTTCTTT. Protein: CASSNQGGTEAFF.

This clonotype was recorded at least ten times. The chain is built from TRBV10-3 and TRBJ2-5, with 14 bases fitting TRBD2. This CDR3 contains 16 residues. V lost 5 bases and J lost 5; bases outside the gene matches: 7. Germline V gene sequence: CDR1 ENHRY, CDR2 SYGVKD. The DNA of the CDR3 is TGTGCCATCAGTTCGACTAGCGGGGGGGCCGGTGAGACCCAGTACTTC. This translates into CAISSTSGGAGETQYF.